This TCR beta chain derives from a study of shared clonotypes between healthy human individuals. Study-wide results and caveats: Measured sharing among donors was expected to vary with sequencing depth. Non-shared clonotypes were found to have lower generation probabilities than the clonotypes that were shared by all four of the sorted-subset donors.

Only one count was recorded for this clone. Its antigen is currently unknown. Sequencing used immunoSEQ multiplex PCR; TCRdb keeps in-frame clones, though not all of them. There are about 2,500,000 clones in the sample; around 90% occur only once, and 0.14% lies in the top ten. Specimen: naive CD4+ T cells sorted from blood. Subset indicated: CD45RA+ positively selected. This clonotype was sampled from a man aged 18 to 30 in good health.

CDR3 sequence (DNA): TGCGCCAGCAGTCAACGATCCTATCAGAACACTGAAGCTTTCTTT. It encodes CASSQRSYQNTEAFF. The chain links TRBV23-1 to TRBJ1-1; no clear D. TRBV23-1 is an ORF for which the function is uncertain. The CDR3 length is 15 residues. The V end was cut by 2 bases, the J end by 1 base, with 11 bases between.